The T cell receptor (beta chain) under discussion was sequenced for a study of blood T cell repertoires in COVID-19. Turning to the study itself: COVID-19 samples from acute and convalescent phases originated in the United States, Italy and Spain. Sample material is recorded as cDNA or gDNA derived from T cells, B-cell-depleted T cells, or PBMCs.

The data were produced by immunoSEQ multiplex PCR, yet TCRdb's version contains in-frame clones alone and is incomplete. The sample shows nearly 80,000 clones, roughly 85% of them seen only once. This TCR derives from a woman aged 70-85 years with acute or convalescent COVID-19. The sample comprised peripheral blood.

DNA of the CDR3: TGCGCCAGCAGCCCAGTTGGGGAGCTGTTTTTT. Amino acids: CASSPVGELFF. The chain recombines TRBV10-1 with TRBJ2-2; D unresolved. In germline, CDR1 is WNHNN, CDR2 SYGVQD (reference sequence). Trimming left V 6 bases short and J 8 bases short, with 7 bases between. This CDR3 region has 11 residues.